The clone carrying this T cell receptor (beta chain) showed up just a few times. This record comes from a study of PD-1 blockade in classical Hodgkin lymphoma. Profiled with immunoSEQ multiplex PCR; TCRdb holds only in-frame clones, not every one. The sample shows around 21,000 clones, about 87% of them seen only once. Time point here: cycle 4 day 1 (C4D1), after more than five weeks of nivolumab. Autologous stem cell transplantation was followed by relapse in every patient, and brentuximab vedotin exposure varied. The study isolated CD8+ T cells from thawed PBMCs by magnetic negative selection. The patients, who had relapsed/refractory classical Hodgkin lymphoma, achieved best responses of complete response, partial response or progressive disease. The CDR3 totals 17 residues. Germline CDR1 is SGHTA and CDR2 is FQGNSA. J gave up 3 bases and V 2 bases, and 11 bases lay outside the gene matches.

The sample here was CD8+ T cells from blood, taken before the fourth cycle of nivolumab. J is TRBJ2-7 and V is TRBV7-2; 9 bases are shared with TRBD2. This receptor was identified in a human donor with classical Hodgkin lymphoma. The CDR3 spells CASSLPSSSGTFYEQYF. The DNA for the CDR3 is TGTGCCAGCAGCTTACCTTCTTCTAGCGGGACTTTCTACGAGCAGTACTTC.